The text below deals with one T cell receptor (beta chain). Over several immunoSEQ plates, each subset's genomic DNA was distributed in even portions. The protocol was immunoSEQ multiplex PCR, while the TCRdb copy is restricted to in-frame clones and leaves out a portion. The table records millions of clones, approximately 92% of them present only once. The sample originates from a study of shared clonotypes between healthy human individuals. Study details: The cohort comprised a couple of women and a few men. Their ages spanned 18 to 49 years. Three plates were used per donor for CD4 naive, three for CD4 memory, two for CD8 naive and one for CD8 memory.

Donors comprised healthy HIV-negative adults lacking recent acute infections or vaccinations. V lost 3 bases and J 3 bases, leaving 18 bases between the germline ends. Germline CDR1 and CDR2: SGHVS and FQNEAQ. The CDR3 totals 16 residues. The clonotype was recovered from a man between 18 and 35 years old in good health. Sample: naive CD4+ T cells sorted from blood. Regarding subset: CD45RA+ positively selected. The gene calls are TRBV7-8 and TRBJ2-7; weak D call: TRBD1 (6 bases). CDR3 residues: CASSFTQGKGGYEQYF. In DNA form, the CDR3 reads TGTGCCAGCAGCTTCACACAGGGCAAAGGAGGCTACGAGCAGTACTTC.